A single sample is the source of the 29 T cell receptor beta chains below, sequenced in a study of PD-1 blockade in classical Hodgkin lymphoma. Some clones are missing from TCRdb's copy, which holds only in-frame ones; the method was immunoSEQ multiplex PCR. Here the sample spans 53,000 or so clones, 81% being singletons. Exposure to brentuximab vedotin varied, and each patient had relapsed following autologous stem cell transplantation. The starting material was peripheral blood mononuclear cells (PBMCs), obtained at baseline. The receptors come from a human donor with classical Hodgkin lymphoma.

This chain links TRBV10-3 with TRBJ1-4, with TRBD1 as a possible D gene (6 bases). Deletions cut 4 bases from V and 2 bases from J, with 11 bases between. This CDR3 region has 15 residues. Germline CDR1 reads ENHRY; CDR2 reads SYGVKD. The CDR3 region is CAISAGQKTNEKLFF. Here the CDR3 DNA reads TGTGCCATCAGTGCCGGACAGAAGACTAATGAAAAACTGTTTTTT.

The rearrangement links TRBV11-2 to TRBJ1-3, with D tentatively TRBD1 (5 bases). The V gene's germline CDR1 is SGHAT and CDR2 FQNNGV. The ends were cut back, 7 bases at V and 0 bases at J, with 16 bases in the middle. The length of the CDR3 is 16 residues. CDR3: CASISGPANSGNTIYF. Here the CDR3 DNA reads TGTGCCAGCATATCGGGACCCGCTAACTCTGGAAACACCATATATTTT.

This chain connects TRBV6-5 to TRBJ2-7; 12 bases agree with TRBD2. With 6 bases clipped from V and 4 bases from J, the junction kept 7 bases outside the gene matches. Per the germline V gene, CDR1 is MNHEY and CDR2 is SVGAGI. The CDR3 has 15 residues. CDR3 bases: TGTGCCAGCAGGGACTCGCTAGCGGGAGGGTACGAGCAGTACTTC. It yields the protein CASRDSLAGGYEQYF.

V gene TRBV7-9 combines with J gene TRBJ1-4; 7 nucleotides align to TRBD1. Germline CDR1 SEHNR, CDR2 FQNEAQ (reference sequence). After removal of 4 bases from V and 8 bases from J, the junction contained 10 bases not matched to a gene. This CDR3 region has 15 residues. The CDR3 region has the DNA TGTGCCAGCAGCTCAAACAGGGGAAGAGAGGAAAAACTGTTTTTT. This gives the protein CASSSNRGREEKLFF. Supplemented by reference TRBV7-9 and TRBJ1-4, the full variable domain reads DTGVSQNPRHKITKRGQNVTFRCDPISEHNRLYWYRQTLGQGPEFLTYFQNEAQLEKSRLLSDRFSAERPKGSFSTLEIQRTEQGDSAMYLCASSSNRGREEKLFFGSGTQLSVL.

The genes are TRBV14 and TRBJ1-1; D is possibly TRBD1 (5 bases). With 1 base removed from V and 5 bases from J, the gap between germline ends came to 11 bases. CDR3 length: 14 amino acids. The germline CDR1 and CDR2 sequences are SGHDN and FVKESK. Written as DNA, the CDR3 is TGTGCCAGCAGCCAAGCTTCAGGGAGGACTGAAGCTTTCTTT. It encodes CASSQASGRTEAFF.

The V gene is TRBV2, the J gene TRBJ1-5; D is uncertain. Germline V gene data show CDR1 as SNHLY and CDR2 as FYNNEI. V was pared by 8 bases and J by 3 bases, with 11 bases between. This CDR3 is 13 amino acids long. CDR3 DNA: TGTGCCAGCTCGGGGTTCCCCAATCAGCCCCAGCATTTT. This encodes CASSGFPNQPQHF.

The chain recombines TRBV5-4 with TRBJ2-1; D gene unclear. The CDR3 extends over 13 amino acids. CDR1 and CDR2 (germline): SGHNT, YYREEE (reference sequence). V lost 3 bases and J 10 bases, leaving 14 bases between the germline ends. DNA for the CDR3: TGTGCCAGCAGCTCCCTTGAGTCCAGGGAGCAGTTCTTC. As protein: CASSSLESREQFF.

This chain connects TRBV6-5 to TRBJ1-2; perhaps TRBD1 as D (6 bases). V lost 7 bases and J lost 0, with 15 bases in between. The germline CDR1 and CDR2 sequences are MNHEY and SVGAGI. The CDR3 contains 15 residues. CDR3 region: CASKPQGTANYGYTF. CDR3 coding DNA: TGTGCCAGCAAACCGCAGGGGACGGCTAACTATGGCTACACCTTC.

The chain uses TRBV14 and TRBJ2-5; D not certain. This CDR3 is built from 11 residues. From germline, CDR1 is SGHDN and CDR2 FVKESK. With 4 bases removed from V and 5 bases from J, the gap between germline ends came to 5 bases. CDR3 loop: CASSLGETQYF. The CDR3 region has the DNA TGTGCCAGCAGCCTGGGGGAGACCCAGTACTTC.

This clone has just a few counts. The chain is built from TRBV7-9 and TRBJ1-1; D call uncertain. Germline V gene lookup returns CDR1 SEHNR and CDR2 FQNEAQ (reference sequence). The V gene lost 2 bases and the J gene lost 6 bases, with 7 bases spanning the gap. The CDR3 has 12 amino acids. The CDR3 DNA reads TGTGCCAGCAGCTTAAAAGAGGCTGAAGCTTTCTTT. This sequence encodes CASSLKEAEAFF. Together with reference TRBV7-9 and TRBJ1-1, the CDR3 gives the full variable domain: DTGVSQNPRHKITKRGQNVTFRCDPISEHNRLYWYRQTLGQGPEFLTYFQNEAQLEKSRLLSDRFSAERPKGSFSTLEIQRTEQGDSAMYLCASSLKEAEAFFGQGTRLTVV.

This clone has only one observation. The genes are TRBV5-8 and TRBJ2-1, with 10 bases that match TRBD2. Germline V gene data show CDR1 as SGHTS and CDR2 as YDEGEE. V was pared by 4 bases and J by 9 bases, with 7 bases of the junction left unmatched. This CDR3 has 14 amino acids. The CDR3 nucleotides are TGTGCCAGCAGCCCGCTAGCGGGAGTTCGTGAGCAGTTCTTC. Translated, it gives CASSPLAGVREQFF.

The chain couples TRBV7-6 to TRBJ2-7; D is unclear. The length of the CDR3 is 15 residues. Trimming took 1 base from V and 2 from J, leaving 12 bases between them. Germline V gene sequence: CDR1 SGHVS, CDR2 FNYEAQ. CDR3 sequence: CASSLDIGLTYEQYF. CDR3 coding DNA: TGTGCCAGCAGCTTAGACATTGGTCTGACCTACGAGCAGTACTTC.

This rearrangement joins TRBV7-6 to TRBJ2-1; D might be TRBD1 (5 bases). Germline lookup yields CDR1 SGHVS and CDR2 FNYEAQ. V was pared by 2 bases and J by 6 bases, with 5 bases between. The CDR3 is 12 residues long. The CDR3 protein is CASSLQGNEQFF. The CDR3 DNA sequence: TGTGCCAGCAGCTTACAGGGCAATGAGCAGTTCTTC.

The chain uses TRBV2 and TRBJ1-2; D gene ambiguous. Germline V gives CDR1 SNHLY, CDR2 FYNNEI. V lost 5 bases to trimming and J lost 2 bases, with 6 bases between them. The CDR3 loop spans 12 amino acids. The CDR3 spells CASSSDNYGYTF. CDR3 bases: TGTGCCAGCAGTTCTGACAACTATGGCTACACCTTC.

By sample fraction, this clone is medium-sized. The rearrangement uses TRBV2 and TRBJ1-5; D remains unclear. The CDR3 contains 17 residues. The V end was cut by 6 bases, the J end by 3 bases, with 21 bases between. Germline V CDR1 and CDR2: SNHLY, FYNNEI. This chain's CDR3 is CASSSGPAMLDNQPQHF. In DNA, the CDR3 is TGTGCCAGCAGCTCCGGGCCGGCGATGCTTGACAATCAGCCCCAGCATTTT.

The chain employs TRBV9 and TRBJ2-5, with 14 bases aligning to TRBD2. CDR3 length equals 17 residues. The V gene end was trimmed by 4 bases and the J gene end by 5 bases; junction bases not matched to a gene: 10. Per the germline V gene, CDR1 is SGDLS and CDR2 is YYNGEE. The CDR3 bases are TGTGCCAGCAGCTCCGGGGGGACTAGCGGGAGATCGGAGACCCAGTACTTC. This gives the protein CASSSGGTSGRSETQYF.

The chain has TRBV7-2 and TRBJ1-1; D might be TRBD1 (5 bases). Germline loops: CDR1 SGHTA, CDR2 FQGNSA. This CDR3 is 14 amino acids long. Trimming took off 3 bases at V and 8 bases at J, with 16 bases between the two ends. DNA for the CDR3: TGTGCCAGCAGCTTGGAATGGGGGATTGGGGAAGCTTTCTTT. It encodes CASSLEWGIGEAFF.

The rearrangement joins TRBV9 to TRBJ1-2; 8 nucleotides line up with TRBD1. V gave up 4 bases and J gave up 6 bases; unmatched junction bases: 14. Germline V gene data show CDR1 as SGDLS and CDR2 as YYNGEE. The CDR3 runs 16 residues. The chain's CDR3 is CASSPIVQGTGHGYTF. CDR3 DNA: TGTGCCAGCAGCCCTATAGTGCAAGGGACAGGACATGGCTACACCTTC.

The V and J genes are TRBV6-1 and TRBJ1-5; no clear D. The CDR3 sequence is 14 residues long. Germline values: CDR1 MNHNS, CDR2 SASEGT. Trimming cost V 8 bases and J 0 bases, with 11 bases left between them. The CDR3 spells CASDPGISNQPQHF. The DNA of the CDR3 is TGTGCCAGCGATCCCGGGATTAGCAATCAGCCCCAGCATTTT.

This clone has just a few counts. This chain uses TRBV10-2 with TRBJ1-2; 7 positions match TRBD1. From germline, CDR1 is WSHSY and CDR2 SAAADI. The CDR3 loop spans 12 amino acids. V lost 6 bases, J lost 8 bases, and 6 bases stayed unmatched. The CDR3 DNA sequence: TGCGCCAGCAGCCTACAGGGGTTAGGCTACACCTTC. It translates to CASSLQGLGYTF.

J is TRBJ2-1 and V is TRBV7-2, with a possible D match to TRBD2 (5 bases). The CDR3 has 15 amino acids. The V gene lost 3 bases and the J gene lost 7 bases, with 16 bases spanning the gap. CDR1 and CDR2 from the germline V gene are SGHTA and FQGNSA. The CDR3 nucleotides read TGTGCCAGCAGCTTTTGGGCGGGTCGAGAAAATGAGCAGTTCTTC. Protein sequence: CASSFWAGRENEQFF.

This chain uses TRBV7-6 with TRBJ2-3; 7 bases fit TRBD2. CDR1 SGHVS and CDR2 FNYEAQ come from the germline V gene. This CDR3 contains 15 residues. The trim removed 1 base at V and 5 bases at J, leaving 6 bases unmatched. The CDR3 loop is CASSLGLASGDTQYF. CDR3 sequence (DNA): TGTGCCAGCAGCTTAGGTTTGGCTAGCGGAGATACGCAGTATTTT. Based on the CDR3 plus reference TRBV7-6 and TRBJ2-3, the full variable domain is GAGVSQSPRYKVTKRGQDVALRCDPISGHVSLYWYRQALGQGPEFLTYFNYEAQQDKSGLPNDRFSAERPEGSISTLTIQRTEQRDSAMYRCASSLGLASGDTQYFGPGTRLTVL.

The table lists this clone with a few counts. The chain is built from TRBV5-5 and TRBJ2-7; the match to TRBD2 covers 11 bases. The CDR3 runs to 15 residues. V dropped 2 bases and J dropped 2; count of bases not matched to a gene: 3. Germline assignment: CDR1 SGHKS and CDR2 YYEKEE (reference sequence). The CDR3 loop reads CASSFLAGGPYEQYF. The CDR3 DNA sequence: TGTGCCAGCAGCTTCCTAGCGGGAGGACCCTACGAGCAGTACTTC.

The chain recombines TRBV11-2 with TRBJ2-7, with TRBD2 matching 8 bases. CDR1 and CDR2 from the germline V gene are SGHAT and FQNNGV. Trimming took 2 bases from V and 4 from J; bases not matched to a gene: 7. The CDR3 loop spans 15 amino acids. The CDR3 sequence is CASSLRGLGPYEQYV. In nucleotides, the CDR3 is TGTGCCAGCAGCTTAAGGGGACTAGGCCCTTACGAGCAGTACGTC.

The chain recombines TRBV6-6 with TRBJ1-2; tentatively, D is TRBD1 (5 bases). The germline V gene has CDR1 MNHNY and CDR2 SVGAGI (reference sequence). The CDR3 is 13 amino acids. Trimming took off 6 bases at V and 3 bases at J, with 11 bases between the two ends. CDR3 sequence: CASSRDGDYGYTF. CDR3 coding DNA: TGTGCCAGCAGCCGGGACGGAGACTATGGCTACACCTTC.

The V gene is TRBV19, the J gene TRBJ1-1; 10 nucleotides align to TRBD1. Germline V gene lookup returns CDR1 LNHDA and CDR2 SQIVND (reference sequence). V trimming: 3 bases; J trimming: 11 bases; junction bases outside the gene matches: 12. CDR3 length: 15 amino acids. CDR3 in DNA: TGTGCCAGTAGTATGGGGAGGACAGGGGGTCGAGTGGCTTTCTTT. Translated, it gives CASSMGRTGGRVAFF.

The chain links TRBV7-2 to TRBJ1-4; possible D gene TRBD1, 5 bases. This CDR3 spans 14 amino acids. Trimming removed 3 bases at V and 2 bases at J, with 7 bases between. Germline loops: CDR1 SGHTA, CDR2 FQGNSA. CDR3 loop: CASSFGTTNEKLFF. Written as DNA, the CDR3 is TGTGCCAGCAGCTTTGGGACCACTAATGAAAAACTGTTTTTT.

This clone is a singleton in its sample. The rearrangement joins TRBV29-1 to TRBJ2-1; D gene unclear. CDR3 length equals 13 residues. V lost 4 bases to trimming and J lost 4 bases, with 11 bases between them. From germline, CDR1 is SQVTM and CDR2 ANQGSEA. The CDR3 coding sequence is TGCAGCGTTGGCTGGTCCCTGTACAATGAGCAGTTCTTC. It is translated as CSVGWSLYNEQFF.

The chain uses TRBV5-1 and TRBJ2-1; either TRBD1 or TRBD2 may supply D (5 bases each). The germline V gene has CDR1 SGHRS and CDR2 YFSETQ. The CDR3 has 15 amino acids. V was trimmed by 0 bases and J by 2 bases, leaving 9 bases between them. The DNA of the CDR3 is TGCGCCAGCAGCTTGGAAGGGGACCCCTACAATGAGCAGTTCTTC. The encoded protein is CASSLEGDPYNEQFF.